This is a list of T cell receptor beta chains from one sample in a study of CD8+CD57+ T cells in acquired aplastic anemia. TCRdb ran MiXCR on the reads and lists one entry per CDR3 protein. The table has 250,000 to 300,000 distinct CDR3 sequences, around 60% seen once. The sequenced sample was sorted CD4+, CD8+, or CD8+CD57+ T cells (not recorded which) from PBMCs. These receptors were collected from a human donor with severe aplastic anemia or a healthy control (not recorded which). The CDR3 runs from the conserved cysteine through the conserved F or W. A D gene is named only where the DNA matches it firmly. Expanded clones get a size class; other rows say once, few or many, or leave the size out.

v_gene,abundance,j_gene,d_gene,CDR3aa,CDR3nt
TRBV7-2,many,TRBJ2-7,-,CASSSPSYEQYF,TGTGCCAGCAGCTCTCCCTCCTACGAGCAGTACTTC
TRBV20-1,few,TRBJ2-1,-,CSASGTINEQFF,TGCAGTGCTTCCGGGACAATCAATGAGCAGTTCTTC
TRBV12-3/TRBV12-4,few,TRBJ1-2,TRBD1,CASSLRGGGAGGYTF,TGTGCCAGCAGTTTGAGGGGAGGGGGCGCTGGTGGCTACACCTTC
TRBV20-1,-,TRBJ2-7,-,CSASKQSYEQYF,TGCAGTGCTAGCAAACAGAGCTACGAGCAGTACTTC
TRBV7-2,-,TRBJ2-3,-,CASKLSFAADTQYF,TGTGCCAGTAAATTATCCTTCGCCGCAGATACGCAGTATTTT
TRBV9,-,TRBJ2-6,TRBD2,CASSVVGGGGPGANVLTF,TGTGCCAGCAGCGTAGTCGGCGGGGGGGGGCCTGGGGCCAACGTCCTGACTTTC
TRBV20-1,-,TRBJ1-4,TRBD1,CSARDRTGEKLFF,TGCAGTGCTAGAGATCGGACAGGTGAAAAACTGTTTTTT
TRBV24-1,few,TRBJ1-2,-,CATRDSDLGYGYTF,TGTGCCACCAGGGACAGTGACTTAGGCTATGGCTACACCTTC
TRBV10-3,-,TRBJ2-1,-,CAISVQGNRVHNEQFF,TGTGCCATCAGTGTGCAGGGTAATAGGGTCCACAATGAGCAGTTCTTC
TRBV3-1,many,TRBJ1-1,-,CASSHLATEAFF,TGTGCCAGCAGCCACCTGGCTACTGAAGCTTTCTTT
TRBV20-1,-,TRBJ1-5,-,CSARLELSNQPQHF,TGCAGTGCTAGACTTGAGCTAAGCAATCAGCCCCAGCATTTT
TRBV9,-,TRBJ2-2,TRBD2,CASSVDSGRLSSGELFF,TGTGCCAGCAGCGTAGATAGCGGGAGGTTGTCGTCGGGGGAGCTGTTTTTT
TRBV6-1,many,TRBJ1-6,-,CASIGWSYNSPLHF,TGTGCCAGCATTGGTTGGTCCTATAATTCACCCCTCCACTTT
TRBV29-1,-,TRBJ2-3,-,CSVVRMDLGSTNTQYF,TGCAGCGTTGTGAGGATGGATTTGGGGAGCACAAATACGCAGTATTTT
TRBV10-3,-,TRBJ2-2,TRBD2,CAIRGLAGVGTGELLF,TGTGCCATCAGGGGACTAGCGGGAGTGGGTACCGGGGAGCTGCTTTTT
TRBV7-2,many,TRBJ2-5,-,CASSSRTGETQYF,TGTGCCAGCAGCTCCCGGACGGGAGAGACCCAGTACTTC
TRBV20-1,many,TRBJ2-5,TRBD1,CSARDPATGVRTQYF,TGCAGTGCTAGAGACCCGGCGACAGGGGTTAGAACCCAGTACTTC
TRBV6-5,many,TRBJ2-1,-,CASSTSYNEQFF,TGTGCCAGCAGTACCTCGTACAATGAGCAGTTCTTC
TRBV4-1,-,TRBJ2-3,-,CASSQPGLPTQYF,TGCGCCAGCAGCCAACCCGGACTTCCCACGCAGTATTTT
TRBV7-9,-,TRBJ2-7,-,CASSLDPSEQYF,TGTGCCAGCAGCTTAGACCCTAGCGAGCAGTACTTC
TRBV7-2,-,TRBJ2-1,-,CASSLIRNEQFF,TGTGCCAGCAGCTTAATTCGCAATGAGCAGTTCTTC
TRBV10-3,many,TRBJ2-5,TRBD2,CASSSGGKETQYF,TGTGCCAGCTCTAGCGGGGGGAAAGAGACCCAGTACTTC
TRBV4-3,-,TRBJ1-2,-,CASSQAFPNRDRHGYTF,TGCGCCAGCAGCCAAGCATTCCCAAACCGGGACCGACATGGCTACACCTTC
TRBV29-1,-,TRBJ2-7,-,CSVEDRRTGYYEQYF,TGCAGCGTTGAAGATCGTAGGACCGGGTACTACGAGCAGTACTTC
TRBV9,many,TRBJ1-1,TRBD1,CASSVESGTGLYTEAFF,TGTGCCAGCAGCGTAGAGTCCGGGACAGGGCTGTACACTGAAGCTTTCTTT
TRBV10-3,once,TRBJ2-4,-,CAIGDKTKNIQYF,TGTGCCATCGGGGACAAGACCAAAAACATTCAGTACTTC
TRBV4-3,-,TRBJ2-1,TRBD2,CASSQEWGRGGREQFF,TGCGCCAGCAGCCAAGAATGGGGACGCGGGGGGCGAGAGCAGTTCTTC
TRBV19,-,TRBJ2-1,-,CASSTTTLAEQFF,TGTGCCAGTAGTACCACGACACTCGCAGAGCAGTTCTTC
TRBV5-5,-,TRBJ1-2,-,CASSSNGDSGNTF,TGTGCCAGCAGCTCGAACGGGGACTCAGGAAACACCTTC
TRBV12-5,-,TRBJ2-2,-,CASGLVLNTGELFF,TGTGCTAGTGGTTTGGTGCTGAACACCGGGGAGCTGTTTTTT
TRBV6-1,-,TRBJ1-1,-,CATVASRNTEAFF,TGTGCCACTGTCGCCTCGAGAAACACTGAAGCTTTCTTT
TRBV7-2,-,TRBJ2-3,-,CASSLSLDTEYF,TGTGCCAGCAGCTTAAGTCTAGATACGGAGTATTTT
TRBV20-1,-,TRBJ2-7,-,CSAAPPYEQYF,TGCAGCGCCGCCCCTCCTTACGAGCAGTACTTC
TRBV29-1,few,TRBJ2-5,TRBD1,CSVELDRGRTETQYF,TGCAGCGTTGAATTGGACAGGGGGCGCACAGAGACCCAGTACTTC
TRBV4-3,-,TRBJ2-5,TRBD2,CASSQDRLAGEGETQYF,TGCGCCAGCAGCCAGGATCGACTAGCGGGGGAAGGAGAGACCCAGTACTTC
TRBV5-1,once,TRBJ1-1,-,CASSLEAGMNTEAFF,TGCGCCAGCAGCTTGGAGGCGGGTATGAACACTGAAGCTTTCTTT
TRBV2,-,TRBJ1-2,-,CASREQGTGTMRGYTF,TGTGCCAGCAGGGAACAGGGAACGGGGACTATGAGGGGCTACACCTTC
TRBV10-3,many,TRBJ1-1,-,CAISESGGTEAFF,TGTGCCATCAGTGAGTCTGGGGGCACTGAAGCTTTCTTT
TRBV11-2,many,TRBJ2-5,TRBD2,CASNPGTRVRETQYF,TGTGCCAGCAACCCCGGGACTAGGGTTCGAGAGACCCAGTACTTC
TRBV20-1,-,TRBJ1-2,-,CSAREDGNTEANYGYTF,TGCAGTGCTAGAGAAGACGGTAACACTGAAGCTAACTATGGCTACACCTTC
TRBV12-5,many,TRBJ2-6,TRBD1,CASGLARQGPAGANVLTF,TGTGCTAGTGGTTTGGCGCGACAGGGTCCGGCTGGGGCCAACGTCCTGACTTTC
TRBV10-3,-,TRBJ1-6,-,CAISPGRGNSPLHF,TGTGCCATCAGCCCCGGGAGAGGTAATTCACCCCTCCACTTT
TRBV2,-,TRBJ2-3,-,CASISGPTDTQYF,TGTGCCAGCATTAGCGGCCCCACGGATACGCAGTATTTT
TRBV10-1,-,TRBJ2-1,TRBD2,CASSESCLAGGREQFF,TGCGCCAGCAGTGAGAGTTGTCTAGCGGGAGGCCGTGAGCAGTTCTTC
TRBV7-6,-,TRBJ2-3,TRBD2,CASNLLAGGGGDTQYF,TGTGCCAGCAACCTACTAGCGGGAGGAGGAGGAGATACGCAGTATTTT
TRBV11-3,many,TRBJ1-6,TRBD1,CASSFGTANSPLHF,TGTGCCAGCAGCTTCGGGACAGCTAATTCACCCCTCCACTTT